The TCR beta chain described here comes from a study of T cell responses to AZD1222 COVID-19 vaccine. Clones were sequenced by immunoSEQ multiplex PCR, and TCRdb holds only the in-frame ones, with some missing. Of around 100,000 clones in the sample, around 87% are singletons; the top ten hold just over 4%. The sequence derives from an adult in good health. The sequences come from peripheral blood, collected on day 0 of MenACWY control vaccination.

For the CDR3, the DNA is TGTGCCAGCAGCCCTCGGCGGACCACTGAAGCTTTCTTT. Residues: CASSPRRTTEAFF. The chain couples TRBV7-2 to TRBJ1-1; D is unresolved. The germline gives CDR1 SGHTA, CDR2 FQGNSA. The CDR3 totals 13 residues. V gave up 5 bases and J gave up 4 bases, with 11 bases separating them.